The rows below give T cell receptor beta chains drawn from one sample of a study of tumor T cells in aggressive B-cell lymphoma. Repertoires were generated with immunoSEQ multiplex PCR, while TCRdb's copy carries only in-frame clones and drops some. The sample contains some 1,900 clones, approximately 90% of which appear only once. The sample comprised tumor tissue. The receptor source for this set is an adult with diffuse large B cell lymphoma. CDR3s include the opening cysteine and the closing phenylalanine or tryptophan. Each record gives: CDR3 DNA, CDR3 protein, D gene, V gene, J gene, clone size. A D gene is named only where the DNA matches it firmly. Clone size appears in some rows only: once, few, many, or a class for an expanded clone.

TGTGCCAGCAGCTTACCCGGGACAGGGCGAGGTGACCGCTATGGCTACACCTTC,CASSLPGTGRGDRYGYTF,TRBD1,TRBV7-8,TRBJ1-2,once
TGTGCCAGCAGCGACGCTGGGACTGGCGAGCAGTTCTTC,CASSDAGTGEQFF,NA,TRBV11-1,TRBJ2-1,NA
TGTGCCAGCAGTGAATTGGCAGGGCACGATGAGCAGTTCTTC,CASSELAGHDEQFF,NA,TRBV25-1,TRBJ2-1,NA
TGTGCCAGCAGCTTGGACAGGGGACCGCCCGAGCAGTACTTC,CASSLDRGPPEQYF,TRBD1,TRBV11-2,TRBJ2-7,once
TGTGCCAGAAGCTTGGGAAGCGGGGAGGCCCAGTACTTC,CARSLGSGEAQYF,TRBD2,TRBV5-3,TRBJ2-5,NA
TGCAGCGTTGCCCTGGGCGCCAAAAACATTCAGTACTTC,CSVALGAKNIQYF,NA,TRBV29-1,TRBJ2-4,NA
TGTGCCAGCAGCGTAGACGGGGGAGGCACAGATACGCAGTATTTT,CASSVDGGGTDTQYF,NA,TRBV9,TRBJ2-3,NA
TGTGCCAGCAGTGGGGAGGGCCTCAGCAATCAGCCCCAGCATTTT,CASSGEGLSNQPQHF,NA,TRBV2,TRBJ1-5,once
TGCGCCAGCAGCTTGGTACTAGCGGTCTACAATGAGCAGTTCTTC,CASSLVLAVYNEQFF,TRBD2,TRBV5-1,TRBJ2-1,NA
TGTGCCAGCAGCTCTAGATATTACACCGGGGAGCTGTTTTTT,CASSSRYYTGELFF,NA,TRBV7-8,TRBJ2-2,NA
TGTGCCAGCAGTTTGAGTGGGAGGGACCGCACAGATACGCAGTATTTT,CASSLSGRDRTDTQYF,TRBD2,TRBV27,TRBJ2-3,NA
TGTGCCTGGAGTGTTACTAGTGCAGATACGCAGTATTTT,CAWSVTSADTQYF,NA,TRBV30,TRBJ2-3,NA
TGTGCCAGCACCGTCGGCGGGATCTTGAACACTGAAGCTTTCTTT,CASTVGGILNTEAFF,NA,TRBV28,TRBJ1-1,NA
TGCACCAGCACTCCGACAGGCTATGGCTACACCTTC,CTSTPTGYGYTF,NA,TRBV1,TRBJ1-2,NA
TGCAGCGTTGTTCGACAGGGAGGAAACACCATATATTTT,CSVVRQGGNTIYF,TRBD1,TRBV29-1,TRBJ1-3,NA
TGTGCCAGCAGCTTCCCGATCCGACAGGGGGCGAACACCGGGGAGCTGTTTTTT,CASSFPIRQGANTGELFF,TRBD1,TRBV7-9,TRBJ2-2,NA
TGTGCCAGCAGCGGACGTCGACAGGGAGTGAACGGAAACACCATATATTTT,CASSGRRQGVNGNTIYF,TRBD1,TRBV9,TRBJ1-3,NA
TGTGCCAGCAGTTCCAACGGAGGGTTGATAGATACGCAGTATTTT,CASSSNGGLIDTQYF,NA,TRBV6-5,TRBJ2-3,NA
TGTGCCACCGAGCGGGGGGGCGGGGGGACTAGCACAGATACGCAGTATTTT,CATERGGGGTSTDTQYF,TRBD2,TRBV5-4,TRBJ2-3,NA
TGCGCCAGCAGTGAGTCCACTAGCGGCGTTAGGGTTGTGCAGTACTTC,CASSESTSGVRVVQYF,TRBD2,TRBV10-1,TRBJ2-7,NA
TGTGCCAGCAGTTTTGATAGACAAGAGACCCAGTACTTC,CASSFDRQETQYF,NA,TRBV27,TRBJ2-5,NA
TGCAGCGTTGAAGATCGAGTAACACAAGGGGGCTACGAGCAGTACTTC,CSVEDRVTQGGYEQYF,NA,TRBV29-1,TRBJ2-7,NA
TGTGCCAGCAGCCAAAAGGGGCGGCCTAACTATGGCTACACCTTC,CASSQKGRPNYGYTF,NA,TRBV5-5,TRBJ1-2,NA
TGTGCCAGCAGCCACCCTTCCGGGACAGGGAGAACTGAAGCTTTCTTT,CASSHPSGTGRTEAFF,TRBD1,TRBV9,TRBJ1-1,NA
TGTGCCAGCAGTTTAGGCGCGGCGGGGTACGAGCAGTACTTC,CASSLGAAGYEQYF,NA,TRBV28,TRBJ2-7,NA
TGCGCCAGCAGTCCGGGGGGGGGTCGCCCAGGGTTCAACTATGGCTACACCTTC,CASSPGGGRPGFNYGYTF,NA,TRBV5-1,TRBJ1-2,NA
TGTGCCTGGGTCAAGCGAGGGGGAGCTGAAGCTTTCTTT,CAWVKRGGAEAFF,NA,TRBV30,TRBJ1-1,NA
TGTGCCAGCTCAACAGACAGGAACACTGAAGCTTTCTTT,CASSTDRNTEAFF,NA,TRBV18,TRBJ1-1,NA
TGCGCCAGCAGCCCATATAACAGGGGGCGGACTGAAGCTTTCTTT,CASSPYNRGRTEAFF,TRBD1,TRBV4-1,TRBJ1-1,NA
TGTGCCAGCAGCCCTAGCGGGAGCTTGGAGCAGTACTTC,CASSPSGSLEQYF,TRBD2,TRBV14,TRBJ2-7,NA
TGTGCCAGCAGCTTAGGCTTGAGCTCCTACAATGAGCAGTTCTTC,CASSLGLSSYNEQFF,NA,TRBV11-2,TRBJ2-1,once
TGTGCCAGCAGCCAAGAGGAGCGGGGGTCAGATACGCAGTATTTT,CASSQEERGSDTQYF,TRBD2,TRBV4-2,TRBJ2-3,NA
TGTGCCAGCAGCTTCACAACGAGACAGGGCTACGGAAGTGAAAAACTGTTTTTT,CASSFTTRQGYGSEKLFF,TRBD1,TRBV7-9,TRBJ1-4,NA
TGTGCCAGTAGTCTACTCCCAGGGGGCGTGAATGAAAAACTGTTTTTT,CASSLLPGGVNEKLFF,TRBD1,TRBV19,TRBJ1-4,NA
TGTGCCAGCAGCCAAGGTTTGGACAGGCCCCTCCACTTT,CASSQGLDRPLHF,TRBD1,TRBV14,TRBJ1-6,NA
TGTGCCAGCAGCCTACCGGGACAGCCGTACGAGCAGTACTTC,CASSLPGQPYEQYF,TRBD1,TRBV7-9,TRBJ2-7,NA
TGTGCCAGCAGCTTGGCTAGCGGTTATTACGAGCAGTACTTC,CASSLASGYYEQYF,TRBD2,TRBV7-9,TRBJ2-7,NA
TGTGCCAGCAGCGTGGGGACAGGGCTATCCTACGAGCAGTACTTC,CASSVGTGLSYEQYF,TRBD1,TRBV9,TRBJ2-7,once
TGTGCCAGCAGCCCACACACACAGGGGAGGGGAAACACCATATATTTT,CASSPHTQGRGNTIYF,TRBD1,TRBV7-6,TRBJ1-3,NA
TGCGCCAGCACATGGACTAGCGGGGGCACCGGGGAGCTGTTTTTT,CASTWTSGGTGELFF,TRBD2,TRBV4-1,TRBJ2-2,NA
TGTGCCAGCAGTTCCTTGGGGGACAGGGGACTTAGCTCCTACGAGCAGTACTTC,CASSSLGDRGLSSYEQYF,TRBD1,TRBV27,TRBJ2-7,NA
TGTGCCAGCAGCTTGGGAGGGAACGTTGCTGGAAACACCATATATTTT,CASSLGGNVAGNTIYF,NA,TRBV5-4,TRBJ1-3,NA
TGTGCCAGCAGCTTGTCCGCGGGGGGACGCACAGATACGCAGTATTTT,CASSLSAGGRTDTQYF,TRBD2,TRBV5-4,TRBJ2-3,NA
TGTGCCAGCAGCTCCGGGACAGGGAGGAACACCATATATTTT,CASSSGTGRNTIYF,TRBD1,TRBV7-2,TRBJ1-3,NA
TGCAGCGGGACCCCGACTAGGGAAAAAGAGACCCAGTACTTC,CSGTPTREKETQYF,NA,TRBV29-1,TRBJ2-5,NA
TGTGCCAGCATGATGCCGACAGCGATGAACACTGAAGCTTTCTTT,CASMMPTAMNTEAFF,NA,TRBV28,TRBJ1-1,NA
TGTGCCAGCAGCTATATATTTTACGAGCAGTACTTC,CASSYIFYEQYF,NA,TRBV7-9,TRBJ2-7,few
TGTGCCAGCAGGGGCAGGTTGAATGAAAAACTGTTTTTT,CASRGRLNEKLFF,NA,TRBV2,TRBJ1-4,NA
TGTGCCAGCAGCTTACGGGGTAGCGGGCAGACGAAGGAGCAGTTCTTC,CASSLRGSGQTKEQFF,TRBD2,TRBV13,TRBJ2-1,NA
TGCGCCAGCTCGGGCGGGGGCAATGAGCAGTTCTTC,CASSGGGNEQFF,TRBD2,TRBV10-1,TRBJ2-1,NA
TGTGCCAGCAGTTCCCCAGGGGGCACTAATGAAAAACTGTTTTTT,CASSSPGGTNEKLFF,TRBD1,TRBV28,TRBJ1-4,NA
TGTGCCAGCAGCTGCGGGACTAGCGGGGACACCGGGGAGCTGTTTTTT,CASSCGTSGDTGELFF,NA,TRBV12-1,TRBJ2-2,NA
TGCGCCAGCAGCTGGCGGGCAGGAAGAGGTGAAAAACTGTTTTTT,CASSWRAGRGEKLFF,NA,TRBV4-1,TRBJ1-4,NA
TGCGCCAGCAGCCAAGTAGGAGGGGCCAGCTATGGCTACACCTTC,CASSQVGGASYGYTF,NA,TRBV4-3,TRBJ1-2,NA